Each of the 28 T cell receptor beta chains below was sequenced from the same sample in a study of CD8+ T cells in alopecia areata. Separation of pooled cutaneous lymph node cells was by sorting with CD4, CD8alpha, NKG2D, NKG2ACE and other markers. RNA extraction and reverse transcription yielded cDNA as sequencing template. The assay was immunoSEQ multiplex PCR, and TCRdb's table has in-frame clones only and misses some. The table lists under 350,000 clones, with no singletons. The sequenced sample consisted of CD4+ T cells sorted from a lymph node. These receptors were obtained from a C3H/HeJ mouse with alopecia areata. These mice share the MHC haplotype H2-k.

This clone was seen a few times. Germline and genes here are mouse. The CDR3 extends 4 residues past the end of the read, so its final part is completed from the germline J gene. V is TRBV1 and J is TRBJ2-2; the match to TRBD2 covers 7 bases. After removal of 0 bases from V and 0 bases from J, the junction contained 1 base not matched to a gene. Per the germline V gene, CDR1 is NSQYPW and CDR2 is LRSPGD (reference sequence). CDR3 length equals 16 residues. The covered CDR3 bases are TGCACCTGCAGTGCAGACACTGGGGCAAACACCGGG. It yields the protein CTCSADTGANTG. The whole CDR3 protein reads CTCSADTGANTGQLYF.

On this clone: Germline and genes here are mouse. The missing CDR3 end, 4 residues past where the read stops, is filled in from the germline J gene. The chain couples TRBV5 to TRBJ2-1, with 9 bases aligning to TRBD2. The CDR3 contains 16 residues. Germline V gives CDR1 LGHNA, CDR2 YNLKQL (reference sequence). The sequenced CDR3 bases are TGTGCCAGCAGCCAAGTTGGGGGGGCTGGGATATCT. It codes for CASSQVGGAGIS. The full-length CDR3 reads as CASSQVGGAGISEQFF.

Note on this clone: The genes are named according to mouse. The observed sequence ends 4 residues before the CDR3 terminus, with the missing tail filled in from the germline J gene. The J gene is TRBJ2-2, the V gene TRBV19; 7 nucleotides align to TRBD1. The length of the CDR3 is 14 residues. Germline V gene lookup returns CDR1 FNHDT and CDR2 SITEND (reference sequence). V shed 6 bases, J shed 2 bases, and the junction held 4 bases outside the gene matches. The sequenced part of the CDR3 DNA is TGTGCCAGCACCCCGACAGGGAACACCGGG. Translated, it gives CASTPTGNTG. From start to end, the CDR3 is CASTPTGNTGQLYF.

This clone was counted only a few times. Gene names refer to mouse genes. Sequencing ends 4 residues short of the CDR3 end; the germline J gene provides the rest. Other nucleotide sequences in the sample specify the same CDR3. The rearrangement uses TRBV5 and TRBJ2-3, with 7 bases that match TRBD1. The V gene end was trimmed by 3 bases and the J gene end by 3 bases; junction bases not matched to a gene: 0. CDR3 length: 13 amino acids. Germline V gene lookup returns CDR1 LGHNA and CDR2 YNLKQL (reference sequence). CDR3 bases read: TGTGCCAGCAGCCAGGACAGGGCAGAA. Translated, it gives CASSQDRAE. The whole CDR3 protein reads CASSQDRAETLYF.

In the case of this clone: Gene names follow the mouse nomenclature. The CDR3 end falls 4 residues outside the read, so it is completed with the germline J gene. Other DNA variants within this sample encode the same CDR3. The J gene is TRBJ2-7, the V gene TRBV19, with TRBD2 identical over 10 bases. V lost 5 bases and J lost 1; bases outside the gene matches: 3. The CDR3 has 14 amino acids. The germline V gene encodes CDR1 FNHDT and CDR2 SITEND (reference sequence). The CDR3 bases that were read are TGTGCCAGCAGGCCGACTGGGGGGTCCTAT. Translation: CASRPTGGSY. The complete CDR3 reads CASRPTGGSYEQYF.

Details on this clone: Gene names and germline refer to mouse. The read ends 4 residues early relative to the CDR3; the germline J gene fills the gap. The V and J genes are TRBV13-2 and TRBJ2-7; 7 bases agree with TRBD1. J gave up 3 bases and V 5 bases, and 2 bases lay outside the gene matches. Per the germline V gene, CDR1 is NNHNN and CDR2 is SYGAGS (reference sequence). The CDR3 contains 12 residues. The CDR3 sequence is CASGTGNYEQYF. CDR3 bases read: TGTGCCAGCGGGACAGGGAACTAT.

This clone was seen a few times. Any gene name here is a mouse gene name. The CDR3 goes on 4 residues after the read ends, and that part is filled in from the germline J gene. Other DNA sequences of this sample code for an identical CDR3. The V call is TRBV12-1, the J call TRBJ2-3; 9 bases agree with TRBD2. The germline V gene has CDR1 SGHSN and CDR2 HYEKVE. The CDR3 contains 15 residues. V was clipped by 4 bases and J by 0 bases; unmatched bases: 4. This CDR3 is CASSLTGGSAETLYF. The CDR3 DNA, read in part, is TGTGCCAGCTCCCTGACTGGGGGAAGTGCAGAA.

There are a few counts of this clone. The genes are named according to mouse. The read falls 4 residues short of the CDR3 end, and the missing part is taken from the germline J gene. The J gene is TRBJ2-3, the V gene TRBV19, with 10 bases identical to TRBD1. The germline CDR1 and CDR2 sequences are FNHDT and SITEND (reference sequence). CDR3 length: 16 amino acids. V shed 4 bases and J 1 base; nucleotides not matched to a gene: 6. The CDR3 bases that were read are TGTGCCAGCAGTCGGGGACAGGGGAGAGGTGCAGAA. Translation: CASSRGQGRGAE. The CDR3 in full is CASSRGQGRGAETLYF.

Notes on this clone: Any gene name here is a mouse gene name. The CDR3 end falls 3 residues outside the read, so it is completed with the germline J gene. This chain connects TRBV1 to TRBJ1-6; a weak D match, TRBD1 (6 bases). TRBJ1-6 is classed as an ORF, of uncertain function. Trimming removed 4 bases at V and 8 bases at J, with 9 bases between. The CDR3 is made up of 13 amino acids. The germline V gene encodes CDR1 NSQYPW and CDR2 LRSPGD (reference sequence). The CDR3 DNA, read in part, is TGCACCTGCAGTGAGACAGGCGATTCGCCC. Translated: CTCSETGDSP. In full, the CDR3 is CTCSETGDSPLYF.

This clone was found a few times. The genes and germline here are from mouse. The CDR3 goes on 4 residues after the read ends, and that part is filled in from the germline J gene. The chain recombines TRBV13-2 with TRBJ1-2; D perhaps matches TRBD1 (5 bases). Per germline, CDR1 NNHNN and CDR2 SYGAGS (reference sequence). The CDR3 spans 15 residues. Between the trimmed V and J ends, which lost 0 bases and 2 bases, there was a span of 11 bases. The CDR3: CASGDAGKGNSDYTF. The part of the CDR3 DNA that was read is TGTGCCAGCGGTGATGCAGGGAAAGGGAACTCC.

A few counts support this clone. The gene names here belong to mouse. The sequence runs out 4 residues before the end of the CDR3; the remainder is reconstructed from the germline J gene. J is TRBJ2-7 and V is TRBV19, with D perhaps assigned TRBD1 or TRBD2 (6 bases each). V shed 3 bases and J shed 3 bases, with 10 bases lying between them. The CDR3 is 13 amino acids. Germline V CDR1 and CDR2: FNHDT, SITEND (reference sequence). The CDR3 spells CASSRGQYYEQYF. The CDR3 bases that were read are TGTGCCAGCAGTAGGGGGCAGTACTAT.

This clone was counted only a few times. Mouse germline and gene names are used. The DNA ends 4 residues before the CDR3 does, and the rest of the CDR3 is filled in from the germline J gene. The chain uses TRBV12-1 and TRBJ2-3, with 10 bases that match TRBD2. Germline loops: CDR1 SGHSN, CDR2 HYEKVE. The CDR3 is 16 amino acids. V shed 2 bases, J shed 2 bases, and the junction held 6 bases outside the gene matches. The CDR3 bases that were read are TGTGCCAGCTCTCCCCCCGGGACTGGGGTTGCAGAA. Protein sequence: CASSPPGTGVAE. The full-length CDR3 reads as CASSPPGTGVAETLYF.

As regards this clone: Gene names refer to mouse genes. Read coverage stops 4 residues before the CDR3 terminus; the germline J gene supplies the remainder. The J gene is TRBJ2-7, the V gene TRBV13-1; 11 nucleotides match TRBD2. Germline V gene lookup returns CDR1 NSHNY and CDR2 SYGAGN. This CDR3 is 15 amino acids long. Partial CDR3 DNA: TGTGCCAGCAGTGGCGCCGGACTGGGGGGTTAT. Translating gives CASSGAGLGGY. The whole CDR3 sequence is CASSGAGLGGYEQYF.

This clone is labeled as medium-sized. Gene names follow the mouse nomenclature. The CDR3 end falls 4 residues outside the read, so it is completed with the germline J gene. The J gene is TRBJ2-2, the V gene TRBV31; 7 bases agree with TRBD1. The length of the CDR3 is 15 residues. J gave up 3 bases and V 0 bases, and 4 bases lay outside the gene matches. Germline V gene lookup returns CDR1 GKSSPN and CDR2 SITVG. The CDR3 region is CAWSLTGADTGQLYF. CDR3 bases read: TGTGCCTGGAGTCTCACAGGGGCGGACACCGGG.

In this sample, this clone turned up a few times. These gene names are mouse names. Other DNA sequences in the same sample also yield this CDR3. The sequenced CDR3 bases are TGTGCCAGCGGTGGTTGGGGTTAT. Amino acids: CASGGWGY. The CDR3 as a whole reads CASGGWGYEQYF. V is TRBV13-2 and J is TRBJ2-7; D is possibly TRBD2 (5 bases). The read ends 4 residues before the CDR3 terminus; that terminus is restored from the germline J gene. In germline, CDR1 is NNHNN, CDR2 SYGAGS (reference sequence). This CDR3 comprises 12 residues.

Comments on this clone: Genes and germline come from the mouse. The read ends 4 residues shy of where the CDR3 ends; the end is completed using the germline J gene. Other DNA sequences from this sample encode an identical CDR3 as well. V is TRBV1 and J is TRBJ1-1; tentatively, D is TRBD1 (6 bases). The CDR3 contains 13 residues. The V gene lost 6 bases and the J gene lost 1 base, with 9 bases spanning the gap. In germline, CDR1 is NSQYPW, CDR2 LRSPGD (reference sequence). This CDR3 reads CTCRPGQNTEVFF. The part of the CDR3 DNA that was read is TGCACCTGCAGGCCGGGACAAAACACA.

This clone was seen more than once but under ten times. Mouse gene names apply. The CDR3 end falls 4 residues outside the read, so it is completed with the germline J gene. This chain connects TRBV13-1 to TRBJ2-2; a weak D match, TRBD2 (6 bases). This CDR3 is 17 amino acids long. Trimming removed 5 bases at V and 0 bases at J, with 17 bases between. Germline assignment: CDR1 NSHNY and CDR2 SYGAGN. CDR3: CASRVRVGGANTGQLYF. The covered CDR3 bases are TGTGCCAGCAGAGTCCGAGTTGGGGGTGCAAACACCGGG.

In its sample, this clone was seen many times. Here the gene names and germline are mouse. Read sequence stops 4 residues before the CDR3 end, and the germline J gene provides the missing end. V gene TRBV1 combines with J gene TRBJ2-5, with D tentatively TRBD1 (6 bases). Trimming stripped 0 bases from V and 2 bases from J, with 9 bases between. Germline CDR1 is NSQYPW and CDR2 is LRSPGD (reference sequence). The CDR3 contains 15 residues. CDR3 DNA, as far as it was read: TGCACCTGCAGTGCAGATTACAGGGTCCAAGAC. Translated, it gives CTCSADYRVQD. The complete CDR3 reads CTCSADYRVQDTQYF.

This clone was seen only a few times. Gene names follow the mouse nomenclature. Read data end 4 residues before the CDR3 end; the end is taken from the germline J gene. The chain links TRBV13-1 to TRBJ2-5, with D maybe TRBD1 (6 bases). The V end was cut by 2 bases, the J end by 2 bases, with 12 bases between. This CDR3 is 15 amino acids long. In germline, CDR1 is NSHNY, CDR2 SYGAGN. Partial CDR3 DNA: TGTGCCAGCAGTGAAGCAGGGGTTGGCCAAGAC. Protein product: CASSEAGVGQD. The CDR3 as a whole reads CASSEAGVGQDTQYF.

Only a few counts were recorded for this clone. Mouse germline and gene names are used. Read sequence stops 4 residues before the CDR3 end, and the germline J gene provides the missing end. The same CDR3 can be traced to other DNA sequences in this sample. The chain has TRBV13-2 and TRBJ2-5; the match to TRBD2 covers 9 bases. Trimming at V came to 5 bases and at J to 2 bases, leaving 3 bases not matched to a gene. The CDR3 extends over 14 amino acids. Germline values: CDR1 NNHNN, CDR2 SYGAGS (reference sequence). The part of the CDR3 DNA that was read is TGTGCCAGCGGAGAACTGGGGGGCCAAGAC. This encodes CASGELGGQD. The entire CDR3 protein is CASGELGGQDTQYF.

This clone occurred a few times. Genes and germline come from the mouse. The read ends 4 residues early relative to the CDR3; the germline J gene fills the gap. The rearrangement links TRBV13-1 to TRBJ2-1; maybe TRBD2 (6 bases). Germline values: CDR1 NSHNY, CDR2 SYGAGN. Deletions cut 0 bases from V and 1 base from J, with 8 bases between. The CDR3 loop spans 15 amino acids. The sequenced part of the CDR3 DNA is TGTGCCAGCAGTGATGGGGGGGTCAACTATGCT. Its translation: CASSDGGVNYA. The complete CDR3 reads CASSDGGVNYAEQFF.

This clone has a count of ten or more. Gene names denote mouse genes. The sequenced fragment ends 4 residues before the CDR3 boundary, so the rest is inferred from the germline J gene. The chain joins TRBV13-3 to TRBJ2-1; 12 positions agree with TRBD2. The CDR3 runs to 15 residues. Looked up from germline, CDR1 is NNHDY and CDR2 is SYVADS. V shed 4 bases, J shed 5 bases, and the junction held 4 bases outside the gene matches. The CDR3 is CASSPDWGGDAEQFF. Partial CDR3 DNA: TGTGCCAGCAGTCCTGACTGGGGGGGCGATGCT.

For this clone: Genes and germline come from the mouse. The missing CDR3 end, 4 residues past where the read stops, is filled in from the germline J gene. This chain uses TRBV13-1 with TRBJ2-2; 13 nucleotides match TRBD2. The CDR3 is made up of 14 amino acids. The germline CDR1 and CDR2 sequences are NSHNY and SYGAGN. The ends lost 5 bases at V and 6 bases at J; junction bases unmatched: 1. The CDR3 spells CASRDWGGPGQLYF. Partial CDR3 DNA: TGTGCCAGCAGGGACTGGGGGGGCCCCGGG.

This clone came up a few times. All gene names here are mouse names. The missing CDR3 end, 4 residues past where the read stops, is filled in from the germline J gene. The V gene is TRBV29, the J gene TRBJ2-4, with 9 positions matching TRBD1. Germline V gene sequence: CDR1 MSHET, CDR2 SYDVDS. This CDR3 is built from 13 residues. This CDR3 reads CASSLTGGNTLYF. CDR3 bases read: TGTGCTAGCAGTTTGACAGGGGGGAAC.

Of note for this clone: Gene and germline names: mouse. The sequence runs out 4 residues before the end of the CDR3; the remainder is reconstructed from the germline J gene. V gene TRBV13-2 combines with J gene TRBJ2-2; 8 bases are shared with TRBD2. The V gene end was trimmed by 3 bases and the J gene end by 0 bases; junction bases not matched to a gene: 4. The CDR3 sequence is 16 residues long. In germline, CDR1 is NNHNN, CDR2 SYGAGS (reference sequence). The CDR3 spells CASGARLGSNTGQLYF. The part of the CDR3 DNA that was read is TGTGCCAGCGGTGCCCGACTGGGGTCAAACACCGGG.

To note about this clone: Any gene name here is a mouse gene name. Read sequence stops 4 residues before the CDR3 end, and the germline J gene provides the missing end. Other DNA sequences of this sample code for an identical CDR3. The rearrangement links TRBV5 to TRBJ2-3; 8 bases match TRBD2. V trimming: 1 base; J trimming: 1 base; junction bases outside the gene matches: 4. The CDR3 totals 16 residues. The germline V gene has CDR1 LGHNA and CDR2 YNLKQL (reference sequence). The covered CDR3 bases are TGTGCCAGCAGCCAAGGGCTGGGGGGTGGTGCAGAA. Protein product: CASSQGLGGGAE. The whole CDR3 reads CASSQGLGGGAETLYF.

About this clone itself: Gene names denote mouse genes. From the germline J gene comes the end of the CDR3, since the read stops 4 residues before it. This sequence joins TRBV13-1 and TRBJ2-1, with a tentative D call TRBD2 (6 bases). V shed 0 bases and J shed 0 bases, with 10 bases lying between them. CDR3 length equals 16 residues. The germline CDR1 and CDR2 sequences are NSHNY and SYGAGN. The covered CDR3 bases are TGTGCCAGCAGTGATGGGGGGGACTATAACTATGCT. Its translation: CASSDGGDYNYA. The complete CDR3 protein is CASSDGGDYNYAEQFF.

This clone was seen a handful of times. A far larger clone is a single base away, which makes a read error likely. Genes and germline come from the mouse. The read falls 4 residues short of the CDR3 end, and the missing part is taken from the germline J gene. Additional DNA sequences in this sample encode the identical CDR3. J is TRBJ1-2 and V is TRBV5, with TRBD1 identical over 9 bases. Germline-derived CDR1 and CDR2 are LGHNA and YNLKQL (reference sequence). The trim removed 4 bases at V and 2 bases at J, leaving 2 bases unmatched. The CDR3 is made up of 14 amino acids. The DNA read from the CDR3 is TGTGCCAGCAGCCTAACAGGGGGCAACTCC. Translation: CASSLTGGNS. The CDR3, in full, reads CASSLTGGNSDYTF.